A single sample gave rise to the 17 T cell receptor beta chains below, sequenced in a study of blood T cell repertoires in COVID-19. Assay: immunoSEQ multiplex PCR; the TCRdb copy retains only in-frame clones and omits some. The sample gives some 70,000 clones, 75% to 90% of which show up once; about 15% is in the top ten. Sequencing used peripheral blood. These TCRs come from a man aged 35-49 years with COVID-19, enrolled during active disease.

This clone was seen only a few times. The V call is TRBV14, the J call TRBJ1-5; D is ambiguous. From germline, CDR1 is SGHDN and CDR2 FVKESK. This CDR3 is built from 9 residues. The ends were cut back, 8 bases at V and 11 bases at J, with 7 bases in the middle. This CDR3 is CASPRAQHF. The CDR3 DNA sequence: TGTGCCAGCCCCCGTGCCCAGCATTTT. Full variable domain (rest looked up from reference TRBV14 and TRBJ1-5): EAGVTQFPSHSVIEKGQTVTLRCDPISGHDNLYWYRRVMGKEIKFLLHFVKESKQDESGMPNNRFLAERTGGTYSTLKVQPAELEDSGVYFCASPRAQHFGDGTRLSIL.

J is TRBJ2-7 and V is TRBV6-1, with D maybe TRBD2 (5 bases). Germline CDR1 is MNHNS and CDR2 is SASEGT. V lost 2 bases and J lost 6, with 5 bases in between. This CDR3 is built from 11 residues. The CDR3 DNA reads TGTGCCAGCAGTGAACGGGGCGAGCAGTACTTC. It codes for CASSERGEQYF.

V is TRBV2 and J is TRBJ2-2; D unresolved. Deletions cut 2 bases from V and 4 bases from J, with 8 bases between. Germline loops: CDR1 SNHLY, CDR2 FYNNEI. This CDR3 is built from 14 residues. CDR3 protein: CASSESGITGELFF. CDR3 nucleotides: TGTGCCAGCAGTGAATCAGGTATCACCGGGGAGCTGTTTTTT.

This chain links TRBV19 with TRBJ2-4, with no clear D. V was cut by 0 bases and J by 7 bases, with 7 bases left in between. Germline V CDR1 and CDR2: LNHDA, SQIVND (reference sequence). The length of the CDR3 is 13 residues. CDR3 coding DNA: TGTGCCAGTAGTATAGAGCCCAGTAACATTCAGTACTTC. This gives the protein CASSIEPSNIQYF.

V and J are TRBV4-1 and TRBJ1-6; 10 bases are a match to TRBD1. CDR3 size: 19 residues. Germline CDR1 is MGHRA and CDR2 is YSYEKL. Germline trimming cut 5 bases from V and 8 bases from J; bases unmatched to any gene: 18. The CDR3 spells CASSKPGQGDSVSHSPLHF. The CDR3 bases are TGCGCCAGCAGCAAGCCTGGACAGGGGGACTCTGTATCGCATTCACCCCTCCACTTT.

This chain connects TRBV18 to TRBJ1-4; no firm D call. Trimming took off 2 bases at V and 7 bases at J, with 5 bases between the two ends. There are 12 residues in the CDR3. The germline V gene has CDR1 KGHSH and CDR2 LQKENI. CDR3 residues: CASSPYGEKLFF. CDR3 coding DNA: TGTGCCAGCTCACCATACGGTGAAAAACTGTTTTTT.

This clone has only one observation. The chain links TRBV3-1 (or the pseudogene TRBV3-2) to TRBJ1-5, with D perhaps matching TRBD1 (5 bases). The CDR3 contains 14 residues. Trimming stripped 3 bases from V and 6 bases from J, with 12 bases between. Germline-derived CDR1 and CDR2 are LGHDT and YNNKEL (reference sequence). CDR3 residues: CASSQGGGGQPQHF. CDR3 DNA: TGTGCCAGCAGCCAGGGCGGGGGTGGTCAGCCCCAGCATTTT.

This chain links TRBV20-1 with TRBJ1-1; D is uncertain. This CDR3 is built from 13 residues. Germline assignment: CDR1 DFQATT and CDR2 SNEGSKA (reference sequence). Trimming removed 3 bases at V and 3 bases at J, with 11 bases between. The CDR3 spells CSASRGEDTEAFF. The CDR3 DNA reads as TGCAGTGCTAGTCGCGGGGAGGACACTGAAGCTTTCTTT.

The chain is built from TRBV18 and TRBJ2-2; the match to TRBD2 covers 8 bases. With V trimmed by 5 bases and J by 4 bases, 6 bases remained unmatched. This CDR3 is 15 amino acids long. Germline V gene lookup returns CDR1 KGHSH and CDR2 LQKENI. This chain's CDR3 is CASSSTSDLTGELFF. The CDR3 DNA is TGTGCCAGCTCATCGACTAGCGACCTCACCGGGGAGCTGTTTTTT.

The chain combines TRBV7-8 with TRBJ2-7; D remains unclear. Germline-derived CDR1 and CDR2 are SGHVS and FQNEAQ. This CDR3 has 13 amino acids. V lost 2 bases, J lost 2 bases, and 7 bases lay in between. CDR3 nucleotides: TGTGCCAGCAGCTTAACTTTCACCTACGAGCAGTACTTC. This codes for CASSLTFTYEQYF.

The chain carries TRBV3-1 (or the pseudogene TRBV3-2) and TRBJ1-1, with D possibly being TRBD1 (6 bases). The V end was cut by 3 bases, the J end by 0 bases, with 11 bases between. The CDR3 length is 15 residues. Looked up from germline, CDR1 is LGHDT and CDR2 is YNNKEL (reference sequence). The CDR3 loop is CASSQTGTMNTEAFF. In nucleotides, the CDR3 is TGTGCCAGCAGCCAGACCGGGACAATGAACACTGAAGCTTTCTTT.

This rearrangement joins TRBV10-3 to TRBJ1-5; D remains unclear. V was trimmed by 6 bases and J by 4 bases, leaving 7 bases between them. There are 12 residues in the CDR3. In germline, CDR1 is ENHRY, CDR2 SYGVKD. This CDR3 reads CAISPVNQPQHF. Written as DNA, the CDR3 is TGTGCCATCAGCCCAGTAAATCAGCCCCAGCATTTT.

The chain couples TRBV5-1 to TRBJ1-1; no clear D gene. Trimming cost V 0 bases and J 1 base, with 4 bases left between them. This CDR3 comprises 13 residues. Germline lookup yields CDR1 SGHRS and CDR2 YFSETQ. CDR3 DNA sequence: TGCGCCAGCAGCTTGGTGGCGAACACTGAAGCTTTCTTT. Its translation: CASSLVANTEAFF.

The rearrangement links TRBV19 to TRBJ2-5; a possible D gene is TRBD1 (5 bases). CDR3 length equals 18 residues. Germline V lookup: CDR1 LNHDA, CDR2 SQIVND (reference sequence). V dropped 4 bases and J dropped 0 bases, with 21 bases sitting between them. Written as DNA, the CDR3 is TGTGCCAGTAGTACCCTAGGACAACCACCAACGTACCAAGAGACCCAGTACTTC. Encoded protein: CASSTLGQPPTYQETQYF.

In nucleotides, the CDR3 is TGTGCCAGCTCACCTGGGGGCGATCAGCCCCAGCATTTT. It translates to CASSPGGDQPQHF. V is TRBV18 and J is TRBJ1-5; tentatively, D is TRBD1 (6 bases). Between the trimmed V and J ends, which lost 3 bases and 5 bases, there was a span of 8 bases. The CDR3 sequence is 13 residues long. The germline V gene has CDR1 KGHSH and CDR2 LQKENI.

The V gene is TRBV2, the J gene TRBJ1-4; TRBD1 matches at 7 bases. The CDR3 extends over 14 amino acids. CDR1 and CDR2 (germline): SNHLY, FYNNEI. V gave up 6 bases and J gave up 7 bases; unmatched junction bases: 8. The CDR3 reads CASRSTGRGEKLFF. Here the CDR3 DNA reads TGTGCCAGCAGATCGACAGGGAGAGGTGAAAAACTGTTTTTT.

This clone appeared once. The rearrangement joins TRBV19 to TRBJ1-1; D unresolved. The germline gives CDR1 LNHDA, CDR2 SQIVND (reference sequence). With 1 base removed from V and 4 bases from J, the gap between germline ends came to 19 bases. This CDR3 region has 17 residues. In DNA, the CDR3 is TGTGCCAGTAGTATAGGCCGCCCACACGGGAAGGGCACTGAAGCTTTCTTT. Its protein product is CASSIGRPHGKGTEAFF. Together with reference TRBV19 and TRBJ1-1, the CDR3 gives the full variable domain: DGGITQSPKYLFRKEGQNVTLSCEQNLNHDAMYWYRQDPGQGLRLIYYSQIVNDFQKGDIAEGYSVSREKKESFPLTVTSAQKNPTAFYLCASSIGRPHGKGTEAFFGQGTRLTVV.